This TCR beta chain emerged from a study of graft-versus-host responses after intestinal transplantation. Across the whole study: Anti-thymocyte globulin served as induction for all recipients, who then took tacrolimus and steroids for roughly 3 years.

Looked up from germline, CDR1 is MDHEN and CDR2 is SYDVKM. The CDR3 length is 15 residues. V was pared by 6 bases and J by 5 bases, with 8 bases of the junction left unmatched. On this clone itself: The antigen is undetermined.

Repertoires were generated with immunoSEQ multiplex PCR, while TCRdb's copy carries only in-frame clones and drops some. The sample consists of 30,000 to 45,000 clones, about 93% of them appearing once. Study-wide points: Researchers found peak circulating GvH clone levels linked to early post-transplant HvG declines.

This chain uses TRBV28 with TRBJ2-5, with TRBD1 matching over 11 bases. The source was unstimulated CD8+ T cells sorted from spleen or lymph node cells, collected before transplant. The sequence came from a human donor who was the organ donor for an intestinal transplant. This CDR3 is CASSPRTGGMETQYF. CDR3 DNA: TGTGCCAGCAGCCCAAGGACAGGGGGCATGGAGACCCAGTACTTC.